This TCR beta chain was profiled in a study of cytomegalovirus exposure and HLA in healthy donors. Overall study: Tens of millions of unique TCR sequences came from HLA-typed donors in an early release.

Trimming left V 4 bases short and J 3 bases short, with 10 bases between. The CDR3 loop spans 14 amino acids. From germline, CDR1 is SGHDN and CDR2 FVKESK. A multiplex PCR was run with 60 Vbeta primers and 13 Jbeta primers. The repertoire was sequenced with immunoSEQ multiplex PCR; TCRdb's copy has only in-frame clones and lacks some. The table shows 240,000 or so clones, with roughly 82% occurring only once. As concerns this clone: Its antigen is not identified.

General study results and limits: Researchers reported that a few CMV-associated chains were confirmed in vitro as CMV antigen-specific. Exclusion applied to some V segments, including TRBV6-2 and TRBV6-3, as they were indistinguishable.

The chain uses TRBV14 and TRBJ1-3; D is undetermined. Sequencing was done on a sample of PBMCs. The TCR sequence derives from a middle-aged woman in good health and CMV-seropositive. CDR3 DNA sequence: TGTGCCAGCAGCCCCCTTCTGTATGGAAACACCATATATTTT. It specifies CASSPLLYGNTIYF.